This TCR beta chain was captured by sequencing in a study of blood T cell repertoires in COVID-19. Repertoires were generated with immunoSEQ multiplex PCR, while TCRdb's copy carries only in-frame clones and drops some. The sample has about 130,000 clones; roughly 84% are singletons. The sequencing sample was made of peripheral blood. This clonotype was sampled from a woman of 80 years or more with acute or convalescent COVID-19.

The DNA of the CDR3 is TGCGCCAGCAGCTTGGCCTTGGGACAGGGAGCGTATGGCTACACCTTC. Translation: CASSLALGQGAYGYTF. The V and J genes are TRBV5-1 and TRBJ1-2, with TRBD1 identical over 9 bases. CDR3 length: 16 residues. V lost 0 bases and J lost 5; bases outside the gene matches: 8. Germline CDR1 and CDR2: SGHRS and YFSETQ.